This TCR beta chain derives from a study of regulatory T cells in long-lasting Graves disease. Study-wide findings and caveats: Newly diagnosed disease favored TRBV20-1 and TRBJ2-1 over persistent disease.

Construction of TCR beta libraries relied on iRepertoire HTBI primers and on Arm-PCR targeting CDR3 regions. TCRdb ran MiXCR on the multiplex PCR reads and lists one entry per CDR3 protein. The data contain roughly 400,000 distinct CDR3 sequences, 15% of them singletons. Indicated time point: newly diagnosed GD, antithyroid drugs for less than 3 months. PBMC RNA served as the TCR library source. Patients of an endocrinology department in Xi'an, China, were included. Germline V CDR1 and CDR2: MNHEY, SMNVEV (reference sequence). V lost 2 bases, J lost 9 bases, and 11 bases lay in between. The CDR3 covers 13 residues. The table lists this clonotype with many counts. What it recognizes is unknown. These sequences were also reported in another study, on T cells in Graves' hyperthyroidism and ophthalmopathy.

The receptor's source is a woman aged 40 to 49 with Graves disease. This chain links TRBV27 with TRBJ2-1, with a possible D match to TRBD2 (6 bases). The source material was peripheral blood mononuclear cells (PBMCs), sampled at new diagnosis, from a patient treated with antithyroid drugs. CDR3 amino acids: CASSLSGFAEQFF. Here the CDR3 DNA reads TGTGCCAGCAGTTTAAGCGGGTTTGCTGAGCAGTTCTTC.